The 14 T cell receptor beta chains below all came from one sample that was sequenced in a study of blood T cell repertoires in COVID-19. Sequencing used immunoSEQ multiplex PCR; TCRdb keeps in-frame clones, though not all of them. Seen here are roughly 300,000 clones, 75% to 95% observed once, and the top ten hold about 7%. The sequenced sample consisted of peripheral blood. These receptors all come from a woman aged 25 to 39 with COVID-19, enrolled during active disease.

The chain combines TRBV30 with TRBJ1-1, with unresolved D. With 5 bases removed from V and 5 bases from J, the gap between germline ends came to 12 bases. From germline, CDR1 is GTSNPN and CDR2 SVGIG (reference sequence). This CDR3 is 12 amino acids long. The CDR3: CAWDPGGTEAFF. DNA of the CDR3: TGTGCCTGGGATCCGGGCGGGACTGAAGCTTTCTTT. The full variable domain, completed using reference TRBV30 and TRBJ1-1, is SQTIHQWPATLVQPVGSPLSLECTVEGTSNPNLYWYRQAAGRGLQLLFYSVGIGQISSEVPQNLSASRPQDRQFILSSKKLLLSDSGFYLCAWDPGGTEAFFGQGTRLTVV.

V and J are TRBV5-6 and TRBJ1-1, with unresolved D. The CDR3 runs to 14 residues. The germline gives CDR1 SGHDT, CDR2 YYEEEE. Trimming cost V 6 bases and J 0 bases, with 12 bases left between them. CDR3 sequence: CASTSAGVNTEAFF. CDR3 bases: TGTGCCAGCACCTCAGCCGGGGTGAACACTGAAGCTTTCTTT.

V is TRBV4-2 and J is TRBJ1-1, with a weak D call TRBD1 (5 bases). There are 16 residues in the CDR3. Germline values: CDR1 LGHNA, CDR2 YNFKEQ. V dropped 0 bases and J dropped 11 bases, with 22 bases sitting between them. This chain's CDR3 is CASSQDPGPGSPAAFF. CDR3 sequence (DNA): TGTGCCAGCAGCCAAGATCCGGGGCCCGGGAGCCCGGCGGCTTTCTTT.

The gene calls are TRBV7-2 and TRBJ2-1, with 12 nucleotides matching TRBD2. V dropped 5 bases and J dropped 4; count of bases not matched to a gene: 6. Looked up from germline, CDR1 is SGHTA and CDR2 is FQGNSA. This CDR3 comprises 16 residues. DNA for the CDR3: TGTGCCAGCAGCCCACGTACTAGCGGGGGGTACAATGAGCAGTTCTTC. Translation: CASSPRTSGGYNEQFF.

The genes are TRBV7-9 and TRBJ2-1; TRBD2 agrees at 8 bases. Per germline, CDR1 SEHNR and CDR2 FQNEAQ (reference sequence). The V and J ends lost 11 bases and 9 bases, in that order; junction bases with no gene match: 9. The length of the CDR3 is 12 residues. The CDR3 sequence: CAGRAGAGEQFF. The CDR3 DNA is TGTGCCGGCCGAGCGGGAGCGGGTGAGCAGTTCTTC.

This rearrangement joins TRBV10-3 to TRBJ2-1, with 11 bases that match TRBD1. Germline loops: CDR1 ENHRY, CDR2 SYGVKD. The CDR3 is 18 residues long. The V gene end was trimmed by 2 bases and the J gene end by 5 bases; junction bases not matched to a gene: 11. The chain's CDR3 is CAISERTGGPRFDNEQFF. CDR3 nucleotides: TGTGCCATCAGTGAGAGGACAGGGGGCCCTCGTTTCGACAATGAGCAGTTCTTC.

The chain couples TRBV6-2 or TRBV6-3 to TRBJ2-5, with 7 bases aligning to TRBD2. The germline CDR1 and CDR2 sequences are MNHEY and SVGEGT. V lost 7 bases and J lost 5; bases outside the gene matches: 10. The CDR3 loop spans 14 amino acids. The CDR3 DNA sequence: TGTGCCAGCATCCCTGGGGAGGGAACTGAGACCCAGTACTTC. This sequence encodes CASIPGEGTETQYF.

The chain carries TRBV6-7 and TRBJ2-1; 10 nucleotides align to TRBD2. TRBV6-7 counts as an open reading frame of uncertain function. The V gene end was trimmed by 0 bases and the J gene end by 3 bases; junction bases not matched to a gene: 8. The CDR3 contains 18 residues. The CDR3 DNA reads as TGTGCCAGCAGTTACTCCTATGGGGCTAGCGGGAGCTACAATGAGCAGTTCTTC. Translating it yields CASSYSYGASGSYNEQFF.

This clone was seen a single time. CDR3 region: CASSFLRGGSGTEAFF. The CDR3 nucleotides read TGTGCCAGCAGTTTCCTACGGGGCGGGAGCGGCACTGAAGCTTTCTTT. The gene calls are TRBV27 and TRBJ1-1; a weak D match, TRBD1 (5 bases). The CDR3 has 16 amino acids. V was pared by 3 bases and J by 4 bases, with 18 bases between. Germline V gene data show CDR1 as MNHEY and CDR2 as SMNVEV (reference sequence).

The CDR3 region is CSVGSGSNQPQHF. The CDR3 DNA is TGCAGCGTGGGTAGCGGGAGCAATCAGCCCCAGCATTTT. This chain connects TRBV29-1 to TRBJ1-5; D is ambiguous. Trimming took off 6 bases at V and 1 base at J, with 10 bases between the two ends. This CDR3 spans 13 amino acids. The germline CDR1 and CDR2 sequences are SQVTM and ANQGSEA.

The V and J genes are TRBV7-2 and TRBJ2-5, with TRBD1 matching over 9 bases. The CDR3 runs to 15 residues. Germline V gene lookup returns CDR1 SGHTA and CDR2 FQGNSA. After removal of 5 bases from V and 4 bases from J, the junction contained 8 bases not matched to a gene. The DNA for the CDR3 is TGTGCCAGCAGCATCCCAGCGACAGGGGGAGAGACCCAGTACTTC. This encodes CASSIPATGGETQYF.

The chain couples TRBV4-2 to TRBJ2-7; the match to TRBD2 covers 8 bases. Trimming took 0 bases from V and 0 from J; bases not matched to a gene: 7. CDR1 and CDR2 (germline): LGHNA, YNFKEQ. The CDR3 is made up of 17 amino acids. The CDR3 here is CASSQERLAGLSYEQYF. In DNA, the CDR3 is TGTGCCAGCAGCCAAGAGCGCCTAGCGGGCCTCTCCTACGAGCAGTACTTC.

This clone was counted a few times. The gene calls are TRBV4-2 and TRBJ2-7, with D maybe TRBD1 (6 bases). CDR1 and CDR2 from the germline V gene are LGHNA and YNFKEQ. This CDR3 has 15 amino acids. The V and J ends lost 1 base and 3 bases respectively, with 13 bases between them. CDR3 sequence: CASSQVWDNHYEQYF. In nucleotides, the CDR3 is TGTGCCAGCAGCCAAGTATGGGACAATCACTACGAGCAGTACTTC.

The J gene is TRBJ1-5, the V gene TRBV28; 7 nucleotides align to TRBD1. The germline V gene has CDR1 MDHEN and CDR2 SYDVKM. CDR3 length: 14 amino acids. V was pared by 5 bases and J by 3 bases, with 4 bases of the junction left unmatched. The CDR3 DNA reads as TGTGCCAGCAGTCCGGGACAGCCCAATCAGCCCCAGCATTTT. Translated: CASSPGQPNQPQHF.